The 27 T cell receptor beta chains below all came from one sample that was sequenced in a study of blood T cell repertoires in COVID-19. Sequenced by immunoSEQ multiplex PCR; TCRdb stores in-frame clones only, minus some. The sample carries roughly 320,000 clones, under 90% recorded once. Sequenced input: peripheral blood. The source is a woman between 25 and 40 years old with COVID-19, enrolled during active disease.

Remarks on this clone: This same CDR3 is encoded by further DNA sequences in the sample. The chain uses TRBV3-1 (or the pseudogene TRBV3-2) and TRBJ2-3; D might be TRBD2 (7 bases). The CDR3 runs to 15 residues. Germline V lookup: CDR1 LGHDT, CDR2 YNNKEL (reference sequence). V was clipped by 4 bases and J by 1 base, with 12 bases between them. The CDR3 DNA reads TGTGCCAGCAGCCTTAGGGGGGGTGGCACAGATACGCAGTATTTT. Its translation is CASSLRGGGTDTQYF.

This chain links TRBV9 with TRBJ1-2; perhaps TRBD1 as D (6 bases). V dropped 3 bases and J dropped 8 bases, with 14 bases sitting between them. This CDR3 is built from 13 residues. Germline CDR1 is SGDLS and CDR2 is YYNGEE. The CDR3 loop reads CASSAYGTIGYTF. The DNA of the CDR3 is TGTGCCAGCAGCGCATACGGGACAATCGGCTACACCTTC. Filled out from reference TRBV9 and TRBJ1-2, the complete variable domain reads DSGVTQTPKHLITATGQRVTLRCSPRSGDLSVYWYQQSLDQGLQFLIQYYNGEERAKGNILERFSAQQFPDLHSELNLSSLELGDSALYFCASSAYGTIGYTFGSGTRLTVV.

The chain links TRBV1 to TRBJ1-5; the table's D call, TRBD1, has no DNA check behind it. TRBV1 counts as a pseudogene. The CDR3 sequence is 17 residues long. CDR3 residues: CTPPVRDRRYSNQPQHF. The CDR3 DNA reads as TGCACCCCCCCGGTCCGGGACAGACGATATAGCAATCAGCCCCAGCATTTT.

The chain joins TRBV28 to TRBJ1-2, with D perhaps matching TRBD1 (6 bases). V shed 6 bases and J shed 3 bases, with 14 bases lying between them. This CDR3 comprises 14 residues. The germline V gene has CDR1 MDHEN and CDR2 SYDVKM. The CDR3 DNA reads TGTGCCAGCAGCAACAGGGCTTTGGACTATGGCTACACCTTC. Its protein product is CASSNRALDYGYTF.

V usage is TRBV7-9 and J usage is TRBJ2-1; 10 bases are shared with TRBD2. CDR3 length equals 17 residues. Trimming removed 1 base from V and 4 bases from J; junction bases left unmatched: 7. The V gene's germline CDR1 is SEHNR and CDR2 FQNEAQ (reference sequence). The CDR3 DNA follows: TGTGCCAGCAGCTTAGTTGGGCTAGCGGGGGCATACAATGAGCAGTTCTTC. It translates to CASSLVGLAGAYNEQFF.

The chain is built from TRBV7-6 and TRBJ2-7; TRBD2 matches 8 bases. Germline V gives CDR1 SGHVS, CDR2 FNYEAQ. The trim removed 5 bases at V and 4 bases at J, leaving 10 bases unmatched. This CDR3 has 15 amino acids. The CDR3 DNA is TGTGCCAGCAGCCCCCAAACCGGGGGGGGATACGAGCAGTACTTC. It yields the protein CASSPQTGGGYEQYF.

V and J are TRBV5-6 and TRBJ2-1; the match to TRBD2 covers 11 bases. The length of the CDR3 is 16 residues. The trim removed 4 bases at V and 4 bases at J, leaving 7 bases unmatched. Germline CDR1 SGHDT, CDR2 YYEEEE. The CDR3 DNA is TGTGCCAGCAGCCCCGGGACTAGCGGTCGGTACAATGAGCAGTTCTTC. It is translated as CASSPGTSGRYNEQFF.

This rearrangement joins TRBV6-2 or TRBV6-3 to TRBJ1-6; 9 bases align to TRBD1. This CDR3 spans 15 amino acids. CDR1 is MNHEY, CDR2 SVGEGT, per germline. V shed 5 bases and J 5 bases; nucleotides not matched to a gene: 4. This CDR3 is CASSRTGVHNSPLHF. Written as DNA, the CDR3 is TGTGCCAGCAGTAGGACAGGGGTTCATAATTCACCCCTCCACTTT.

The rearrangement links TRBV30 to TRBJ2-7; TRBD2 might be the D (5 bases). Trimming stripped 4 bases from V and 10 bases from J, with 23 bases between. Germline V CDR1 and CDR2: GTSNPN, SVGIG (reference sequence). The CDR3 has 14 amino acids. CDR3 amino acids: CAWTVSGGLVAQYF. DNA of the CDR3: TGTGCCTGGACCGTCTCAGGAGGTTTAGTGGCACAGTACTTC.

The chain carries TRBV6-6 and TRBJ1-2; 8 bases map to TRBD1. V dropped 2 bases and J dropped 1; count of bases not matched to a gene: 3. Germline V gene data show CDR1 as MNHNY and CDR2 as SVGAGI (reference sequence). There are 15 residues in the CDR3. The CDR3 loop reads CASSYRTGHNYGYTF. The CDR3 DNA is TGTGCCAGCAGTTACCGGACAGGGCATAACTATGGCTACACCTTC.

The CDR3 region is CASSQKGLPGDEQFF. The CDR3 bases are TGCGCCAGCAGCCAGAAGGGACTCCCCGGGGATGAGCAGTTCTTC. This sequence joins TRBV4-3 and TRBJ2-1; the D gene is possibly TRBD2 (6 bases). The ends were cut back, 3 bases at V and 8 bases at J, with 17 bases in the middle. Germline assignment: CDR1 LGHNA and CDR2 YSLEER. This CDR3 has 15 residues.

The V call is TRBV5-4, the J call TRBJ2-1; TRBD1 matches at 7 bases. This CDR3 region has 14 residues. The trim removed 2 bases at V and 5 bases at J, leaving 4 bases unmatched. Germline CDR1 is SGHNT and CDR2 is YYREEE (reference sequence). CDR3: CASSLGGRDNEQFF. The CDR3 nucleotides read TGTGCCAGCAGCTTAGGGGGCCGGGACAATGAGCAGTTCTTC.

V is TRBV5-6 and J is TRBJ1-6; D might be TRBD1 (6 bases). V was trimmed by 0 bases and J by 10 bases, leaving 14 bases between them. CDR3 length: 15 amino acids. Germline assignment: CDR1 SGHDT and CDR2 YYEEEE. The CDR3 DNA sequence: TGTGCCAGCAGCTTGGGTCAGGGGAAGGGATCACCCCTCCACTTT. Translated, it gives CASSLGQGKGSPLHF.

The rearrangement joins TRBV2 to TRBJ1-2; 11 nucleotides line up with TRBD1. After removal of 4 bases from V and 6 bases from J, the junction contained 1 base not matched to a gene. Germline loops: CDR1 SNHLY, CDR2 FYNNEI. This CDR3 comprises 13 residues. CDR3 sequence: CASSGTGGDGYTF. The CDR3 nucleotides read TGTGCCAGCAGTGGGACAGGGGGCGATGGCTACACCTTC.

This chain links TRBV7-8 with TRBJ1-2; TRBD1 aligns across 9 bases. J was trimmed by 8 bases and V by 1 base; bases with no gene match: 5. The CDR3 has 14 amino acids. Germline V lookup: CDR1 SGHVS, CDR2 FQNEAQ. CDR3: CASSLGGTGQGYTF. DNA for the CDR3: TGTGCCAGCAGCTTAGGAGGGACAGGGCAAGGCTACACCTTC.

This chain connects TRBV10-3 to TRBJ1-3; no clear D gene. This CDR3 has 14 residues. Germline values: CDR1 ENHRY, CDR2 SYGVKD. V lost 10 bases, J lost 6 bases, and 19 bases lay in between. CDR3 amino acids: CATGVPFEENTIYF. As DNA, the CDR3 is TGTGCCACCGGGGTTCCATTTGAGGAAAACACCATATATTTT.

For the CDR3, the DNA is TGTGCCAGCAGCTTGGCCCCGGGGATCTATGGCTACACCTTC. It codes for CASSLAPGIYGYTF. The chain combines TRBV5-5 with TRBJ1-2, with D uncertain. Trimming removed 0 bases at V and 4 bases at J, with 10 bases between. CDR1 is SGHKS, CDR2 YYEKEE, per germline (reference sequence). The CDR3 contains 14 residues.

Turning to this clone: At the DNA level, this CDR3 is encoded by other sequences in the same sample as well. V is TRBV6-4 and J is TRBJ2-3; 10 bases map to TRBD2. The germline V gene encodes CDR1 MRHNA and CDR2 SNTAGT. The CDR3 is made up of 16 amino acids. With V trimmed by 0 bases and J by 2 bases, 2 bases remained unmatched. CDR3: CASSDSSGGATDTQYF. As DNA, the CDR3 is TGTGCCAGCAGTGACTCAAGCGGGGGGGCCACAGATACGCAGTATTTT.

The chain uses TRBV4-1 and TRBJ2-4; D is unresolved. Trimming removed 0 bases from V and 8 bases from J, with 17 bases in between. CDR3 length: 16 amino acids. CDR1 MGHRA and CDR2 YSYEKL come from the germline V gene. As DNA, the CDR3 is TGCGCCAGCAGCCAAGAGTGGGTTGGAACAGTGGACATTCAGTACTTC. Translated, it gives CASSQEWVGTVDIQYF.

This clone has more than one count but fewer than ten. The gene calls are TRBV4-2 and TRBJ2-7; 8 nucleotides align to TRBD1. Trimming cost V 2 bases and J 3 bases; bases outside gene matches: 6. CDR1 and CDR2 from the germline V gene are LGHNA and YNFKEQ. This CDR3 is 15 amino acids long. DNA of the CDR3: TGTGCCAGCAGCCAACCAGGACAGGGAGGCTACGAGCAGTACTTC. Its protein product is CASSQPGQGGYEQYF.

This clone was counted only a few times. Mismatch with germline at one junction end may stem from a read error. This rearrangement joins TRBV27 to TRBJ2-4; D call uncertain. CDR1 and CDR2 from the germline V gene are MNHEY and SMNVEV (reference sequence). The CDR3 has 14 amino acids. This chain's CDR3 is CASSLRSSKNIQYF. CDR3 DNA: TGTGCCAGCAGTTTACGGTCCTCCAAGAACATTCAGTACTTC.

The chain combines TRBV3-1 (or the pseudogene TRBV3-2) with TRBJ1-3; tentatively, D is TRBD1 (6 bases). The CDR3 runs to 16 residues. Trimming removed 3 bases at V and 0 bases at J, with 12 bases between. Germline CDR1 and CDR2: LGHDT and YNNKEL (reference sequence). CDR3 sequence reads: CASSHRGGRSGNTIYF. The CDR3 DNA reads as TGTGCCAGCAGCCATCGGGGGGGGCGCTCTGGAAACACCATATATTTT.

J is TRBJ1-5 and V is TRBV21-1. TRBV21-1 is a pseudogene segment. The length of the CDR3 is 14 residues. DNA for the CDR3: TGTGCCAGATCCGGTTCCCCGTTAAATCAGCCCCAGCATTTT. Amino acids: CARSGSPLNQPQHF.

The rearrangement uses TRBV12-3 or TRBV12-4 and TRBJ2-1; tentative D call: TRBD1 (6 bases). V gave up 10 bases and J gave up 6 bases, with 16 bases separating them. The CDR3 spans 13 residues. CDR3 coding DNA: TGTGCCACTAGTGGGGGCGGTCGCAATGAGCAGTTCTTC. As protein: CATSGGGRNEQFF.

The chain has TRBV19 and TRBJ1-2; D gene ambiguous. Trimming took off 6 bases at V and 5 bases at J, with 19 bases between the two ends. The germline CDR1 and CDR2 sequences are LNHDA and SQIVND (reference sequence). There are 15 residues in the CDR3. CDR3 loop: CASRTRTETSYGYTF. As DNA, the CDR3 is TGTGCCAGTAGGACTAGGACCGAAACCTCATATGGCTACACCTTC.

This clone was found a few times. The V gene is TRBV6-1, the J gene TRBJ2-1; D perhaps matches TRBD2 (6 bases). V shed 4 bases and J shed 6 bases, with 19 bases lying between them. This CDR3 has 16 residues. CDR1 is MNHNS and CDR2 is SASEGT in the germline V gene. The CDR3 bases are TGTGCCAGCAGTGTAACCGACTCCCGGGGGTTCAATGAGCAGTTCTTC. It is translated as CASSVTDSRGFNEQFF.

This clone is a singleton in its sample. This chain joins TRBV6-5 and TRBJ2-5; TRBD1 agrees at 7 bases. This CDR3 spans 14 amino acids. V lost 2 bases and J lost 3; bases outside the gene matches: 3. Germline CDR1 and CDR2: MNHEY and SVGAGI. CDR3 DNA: TGTGCCAGCAGTTACCGACAGGGAGAAGAGACCCAGTACTTC. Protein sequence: CASSYRQGEETQYF.